This is a list of T cell receptor beta chains from one sample in a study of regulatory T cells in long-lasting Graves disease. TCRdb re-analysed the multiplex PCR reads in MiXCR, keeping a single row per CDR3 protein. This table has roughly 430,000 distinct CDR3 sequences, less than 20% appearing once. These same records also appear under a second study, on T cells in Graves' hyperthyroidism and ophthalmopathy.

Sequencing used peripheral blood mononuclear cells (PBMCs), obtained at new diagnosis, from a patient treated with antithyroid drugs. These receptors came from a woman aged 30 to 39 with Graves disease. The CDR3 runs from the conserved cysteine through the conserved F or W. A D gene is named only where the DNA matches it firmly. Only part of the rows carry a size: once, few, many, or a class if the clone is expanded.

v_gene,j_gene,d_gene,len,abundance,CDR3aa,CDR3nt
TRBV29-1,TRBJ2-6,.,15,few,CSVEVQSSGANVLTF,TGCAGCGTTGAAGTTCAGAGCTCTGGGGCCAACGTCCTGACTTTC
TRBV7-2,TRBJ2-1,TRBD2,17,few,CASSHGWAGGGWNEQFF,TGTGCCAGCAGCCATGGTTGGGCGGGAGGCGGTTGGAATGAGCAGTTCTTC
TRBV3-1,TRBJ1-2,.,15,many,CASSQGPRANYGYTF,TGTGCCAGCAGCCAAGGCCCCAGGGCTAACTATGGCTACACCTTC
TRBV7-2,TRBJ2-1,.,15,few,CASSLGASAYNEQFF,TGTGCCAGCAGCTTAGGGGCTAGCGCCTACAATGAGCAGTTCTTC
TRBV7-9,TRBJ1-1,.,14,many,CASSLVDSNTEAFF,TGTGCCAGCAGCTTAGTAGACAGCAACACTGAAGCTTTCTTT
TRBV28,TRBJ2-5,.,15,few,CASSSDEVEGLAQYF,TGTGCCAGCAGTTCGGACGAGGTGGAGGGTTTAGCCCAGTACTTC
TRBV20-1,TRBJ1-2,.,14,.,CSARDLGGRGGYTF,TGCAGTGCTAGAGATCTAGGGGGAAGAGGCGGCTACACCTTC
TRBV28,TRBJ2-1,.,15,many,CASSSRGNPYNEQFF,TGTGCCAGCAGCTCACGGGGGAATCCCTACAATGAGCAGTTCTTC
TRBV13,TRBJ2-1,.,15,many,CASSLSRDSYNEQFF,TGTGCCAGCAGCTTATCGCGGGACTCCTACAATGAGCAGTTCTTC
TRBV29-1,TRBJ1-2,TRBD1,11,few,CSDEQGGGYTF,TGCAGCGACGAGCAGGGGGGTGGCTACACCTTC
TRBV4-2,TRBJ2-5,TRBD2,16,many,CASSQGGLAGTETQYF,TGTGCCAGCAGCCAAGGGGGACTAGCGGGAACAGAGACCCAGTACTTC
TRBV7-2,TRBJ2-7,.,15,many,CASSPAGGKAYEQYF,TGTGCCAGCAGCCCCGCAGGTGGTAAAGCCTACGAGCAGTACTTC
TRBV7-9,TRBJ1-2,.,15,.,CASSSPAGSVGGYTF,TGTGCCAGCAGCTCCCCAGCAGGGTCCGTCGGCGGCTACACCTTC
TRBV10-3,TRBJ1-1,TRBD1,16,.,CAISPRQGAMNTEAFF,TGTGCCATCAGTCCTCGACAGGGGGCGATGAACACTGAAGCTTTCTTT
TRBV9,TRBJ1-2,.,16,.,CASSAPRGTGFHGYTF,TGTGCCAGCAGCGCACCCCGAGGGACGGGGTTCCATGGCTACACCTTC
TRBV10-3,TRBJ1-2,.,13,few,CAISESTGKGYTF,TGTGCCATCAGTGAGTCCACAGGGAAGGGCTACACCTTC
TRBV28,TRBJ2-1,.,12,many,CASQTGINEQFF,TGTGCCAGCCAAACAGGGATTAATGAGCAGTTCTTC
TRBV24-1,TRBJ2-2,.,15,few,CATSDLTANTGELFF,TGTGCCACCAGTGATTTGACGGCGAACACCGGGGAGCTGTTTTTT
TRBV5-1,TRBJ2-1,.,15,many,CASSLGDLRNNEQFF,TGCGCCAGCAGCTTGGGTGATTTAAGGAACAATGAGCAGTTCTTC
TRBV7-9,TRBJ2-1,.,16,many,CASAPRGSGFKDEQFF,TGTGCCAGCGCCCCTCGGGGCAGTGGGTTCAAGGATGAGCAGTTCTTC
TRBV10-1,TRBJ1-1,.,15,many,CASSASRGAGIEAFF,TGCGCCAGCAGTGCCTCTAGGGGCGCAGGGATTGAAGCTTTCTTT
TRBV7-3,TRBJ2-1,TRBD2,18,many,CASSLRGLAGSTYNEQFF,TGTGCCAGCAGCTTAAGAGGACTAGCGGGATCTACCTACAATGAGCAGTTCTTC
TRBV15,TRBJ2-3,.,13,many,CAVRDGTTDTQYF,TGTGCCGTCCGGGACGGGACCACAGATACGCAGTATTTT
TRBV7-9,TRBJ2-1,.,15,many,CASSSGRIFGPEQFF,TGTGCCAGCAGCTCGGGACGGATTTTCGGACCTGAGCAGTTCTTC
TRBV20-1,TRBJ1-2,.,14,.,CSARVPGPNYDYTF,TGCAGTGCTAGAGTGCCGGGGCCCAACTATGACTACACCTTC
TRBV2,TRBJ1-3,.,16,.,CASSLLGTPSGNTIYF,TGTGCCAGCAGTTTGCTCGGGACGCCGTCTGGAAACACCATATATTTT
TRBV7-2,TRBJ2-4,TRBD2,17,many,CASSMDLGREGGNIQYF,TGTGCCAGCAGCATGGACCTTGGGCGGGAGGGCGGAAACATTCAGTACTTC
TRBV11-2,TRBJ2-7,.,12,many,CASRIGGVEQYF,TGTGCCAGCAGGATTGGAGGGGTCGAGCAGTACTTC
TRBV7-9,TRBJ2-2,.,14,few,CASSTRLEGGELFF,TGTGCCAGCAGCACGAGACTAGAAGGAGGGGAGCTGTTTTTT
TRBV19,TRBJ2-2,TRBD1,14,few,CATRTGGFSGELFF,TGTGCCACCAGGACAGGGGGCTTTAGCGGGGAGCTGTTTTTT
TRBV15,TRBJ2-7,TRBD2,15,few,CATSRPRTRMRGQYF,TGTGCCACCAGCAGACCCAGGACTAGGATGCGCGGGCAGTACTTC
TRBV28,TRBJ2-1,TRBD2,16,many,CASSSQRLAGDNEQFF,TGTGCCAGCAGTTCCCAAAGACTAGCGGGAGACAATGAGCAGTTCTTC
TRBV29-1,TRBJ2-5,.,14,.,CSVEEWTDQETQYF,TGCAGCGTTGAAGAGTGGACAGACCAAGAGACCCAGTACTTC
TRBV19,TRBJ1-1,TRBD1,15,.,CASDGTGLGRDEAFF,TGTGCCTCAGACGGGACAGGACTCGGACGGGATGAAGCTTTCTTT
TRBV7-6,TRBJ2-3,TRBD2,16,.,CASSTLAGAATDTQYF,TGTGCCAGCAGCACCCTAGCGGGAGCTGCCACAGATACGCAGTATTTT
TRBV7-9,TRBJ2-1,.,15,many,CASSFYYSSYNEQFF,TGTGCCAGCAGCTTTTACTACAGCTCCTACAATGAGCAGTTCTTC
TRBV5-1,TRBJ2-1,TRBD2,16,.,CASSFTSGRSYNEQFF,TGCGCCAGCAGCTTTACTAGCGGGCGATCCTACAATGAGCAGTTCTTC
TRBV7-7,TRBJ2-5,TRBD2,15,many,CASSLGRGGRETQYF,TGTGCTAGCAGCTTAGGACGGGGGGGGAGAGAGACCCAGTACTTC
TRBV6-1,TRBJ2-4,.,15,.,CASSEIAAGGYIQYF,TGTGCCAGCAGTGAAATCGCCGCAGGGGGGTACATTCAGTACTTC
TRBV6-2/TRBV6-3,TRBJ1-2,.,14,.,CASSSEQGVYGYTF,TGTGCCAGCAGCAGCGAACAGGGCGTCTATGGCTACACCTTC
TRBV7-3,TRBJ2-1,TRBD2,15,many,CASSPSLAGVNEQFF,TGTGCCAGCAGCCCCTCGTTGGCGGGAGTAAATGAGCAGTTCTTC
TRBV4-1,TRBJ2-2,.,16,many,CASRSSRVVNTGELFF,TGCGCCAGCAGATCCTCCCGGGTTGTAAACACCGGGGAGCTGTTTTTT
TRBV15,TRBJ2-7,.,13,many,CATSPRVDREQYF,TGTGCCACCAGCCCCCGAGTTGACCGCGAGCAGTACTTC
TRBV5-1,TRBJ2-5,TRBD2,16,many,CASSWGLAGHQETQYF,TGCGCCAGCAGCTGGGGACTAGCGGGGCACCAAGAGACCCAGTACTTC
TRBV20-1,TRBJ2-7,TRBD2,12,many,CLPTSDSYEQYF,TGCTTGCCGACTAGCGACTCCTACGAGCAGTACTTC